In this sample, the clone carrying this T cell receptor beta chain turned up a few times. Its antigen is unidentified. These data come from a study of blood T cells in healthy people across ages. General study results and limits: Long-lived and aged donors differed, with more naive CD4+ cells and higher diversity in the long-lived. One million T cells yielded diversity estimates that were considered underestimates.

The use of a sample-barcoded 5' primer and a J-beta primer mix characterized a second PCR of roughly 7 to 11 cycles. The template-switch adaptor, which had 12 random nucleotides, put a tag on each cDNA molecule. From the 5' RACE reads, TCRdb called clonotypes with MiXCR, one entry per CDR3 protein. Of roughly 2 million distinct CDR3 sequences in the sample, around half are singletons; the top ten hold approximately 2%. Researchers collected approximately 9.5 milliliters of peripheral blood from every single donor. This TCR derives from a woman in her 40s in good health. Sample: blood.

The CDR3 DNA sequence: TGCAGCGTCCAAGACAGAGGCACTGAAGCTTTCTTT. This gives the protein CSVQDRGTEAFF. The chain is built from TRBV29-1 and TRBJ1-1, with D perhaps TRBD1 (5 bases). CDR3 length equals 12 residues. Germline CDR1 SQVTM, CDR2 ANQGSEA. Deletions cut 6 bases from V and 4 bases from J, with 12 bases between.